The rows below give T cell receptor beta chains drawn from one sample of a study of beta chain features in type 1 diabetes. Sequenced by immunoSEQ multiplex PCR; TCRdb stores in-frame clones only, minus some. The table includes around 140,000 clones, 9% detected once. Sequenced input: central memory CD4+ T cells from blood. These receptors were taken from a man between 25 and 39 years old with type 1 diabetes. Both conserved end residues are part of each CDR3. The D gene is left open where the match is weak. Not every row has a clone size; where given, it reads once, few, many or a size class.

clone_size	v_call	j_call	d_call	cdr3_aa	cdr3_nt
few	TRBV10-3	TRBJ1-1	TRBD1	CAISESRDRESHTEAFF	TGTGCCATCAGTGAGTCGCGAGACAGGGAATCACACACTGAAGCTTTCTTT
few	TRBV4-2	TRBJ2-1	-	CASSQVGEHEQFF	TGTGCCAGCAGCCAAGTCGGGGAGCATGAGCAGTTCTTC
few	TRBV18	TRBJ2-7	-	CASSPTGYEQYF	TGTGCCAGCTCGCCGACAGGTTACGAGCAGTACTTC
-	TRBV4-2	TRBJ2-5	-	CASSQENLGAYQETQYF	TGTGCCAGCAGCCAAGAGAACTTAGGAGCCTACCAAGAGACCCAGTACTTC
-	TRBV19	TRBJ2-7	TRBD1	CASEDRVTYEQYF	TGTGCCAGCGAGGACAGGGTGACCTACGAGCAGTACTTC
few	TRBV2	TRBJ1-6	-	CASSEYGGNSPLHF	TGTGCCAGCAGTGAATATGGGGGGAATTCACCCCTCCACTTT
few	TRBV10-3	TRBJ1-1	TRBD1	CAISEVTGQNTEAFF	TGTGCCATCAGTGAGGTGACAGGGCAGAACACTGAAGCTTTCTTT
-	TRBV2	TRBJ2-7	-	CASSAVTGGEQYF	TGTGCCAGCAGTGCTGTGACAGGAGGAGAGCAGTACTTC
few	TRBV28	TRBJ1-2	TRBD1	CASSLTGGGGYTF	TGTGCCAGCAGCTTGACAGGGGGAGGCGGCTACACCTTC
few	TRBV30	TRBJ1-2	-	CAWSSSGSYTF	TGTGCCTGGAGTTCCTCGGGGTCCTACACCTTC
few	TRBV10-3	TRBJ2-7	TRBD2	CAISEIDLAGGYEQYF	TGTGCCATCAGTGAGATCGACCTAGCGGGGGGCTACGAGCAGTACTTC
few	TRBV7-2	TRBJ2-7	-	CASSWGFSYEQYF	TGTGCCAGCAGCTGGGGCTTCTCCTACGAGCAGTACTTC
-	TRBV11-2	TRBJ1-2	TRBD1	CASSLKAGGPFGYTF	TGTGCCAGCAGCTTAAAAGCAGGGGGTCCGTTTGGCTACACCTTC
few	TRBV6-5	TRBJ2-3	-	CASSSRGWYTDTQYF	TGTGCCAGCAGTTCCAGGGGTTGGTACACAGATACGCAGTATTTT
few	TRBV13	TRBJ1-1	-	CASRLAEGWTEAFF	TGTGCCAGCAGGCTAGCCGAAGGGTGGACTGAAGCTTTCTTT
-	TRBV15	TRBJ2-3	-	CATRERHAGYTQYF	TGTGCCACCAGAGAGAGGCATGCGGGTTATACGCAGTATTTT
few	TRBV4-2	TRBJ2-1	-	CASSQSHGNEQFF	TGTGCCAGCAGCCAAAGCCACGGCAATGAGCAGTTCTTC
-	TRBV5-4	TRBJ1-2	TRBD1	CASRLDRNSLSGYTF	TGTGCCAGCAGGTTGGACAGGAACTCGCTCTCTGGCTACACCTTC
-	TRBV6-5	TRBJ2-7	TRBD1	CASSAGDRGYEQYF	TGTGCCAGCAGCGCGGGGGACAGGGGCTACGAGCAGTACTTC
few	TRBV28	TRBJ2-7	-	CASSTRGEQYF	TGTGCCAGCAGTACCAGGGGCGAGCAGTACTTC
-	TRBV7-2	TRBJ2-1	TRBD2	CASRSPGGGYNEQFF	TGTGCCAGCAGAAGTCCGGGGGGGGGTTACAATGAGCAGTTCTTC
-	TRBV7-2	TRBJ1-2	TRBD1	CASSGQGFGYGYTF	TGTGCCAGCAGCGGACAGGGGTTCGGCTATGGCTACACCTTC
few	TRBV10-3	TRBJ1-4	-	CATLTPGEKLFF	TGTGCCACCTTAACGCCAGGCGAAAAACTGTTTTTT
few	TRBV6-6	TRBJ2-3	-	CASSPSSDTQYF	TGTGCCAGCAGTCCTAGCTCCGATACGCAGTATTTT
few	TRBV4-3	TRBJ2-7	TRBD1	CASSQSTTGGQDEQYF	TGCGCCAGCAGCCAATCAACCACAGGGGGGCAAGACGAGCAGTACTTC
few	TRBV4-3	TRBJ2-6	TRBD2	CASSQDWVAGSGANVLTF	TGCGCCAGCAGCCAAGATTGGGTAGCGGGATCTGGGGCCAACGTCCTGACTTTC
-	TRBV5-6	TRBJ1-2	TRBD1	CASSLQGGNYGYTF	TGTGCCAGCAGCTTGCAGGGGGGTAACTATGGCTACACCTTC
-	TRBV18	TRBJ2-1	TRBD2	CASSPPRGAGGNDEQFF	TGTGCCAGCTCACCACCTCGCGGAGCGGGGGGGAACGATGAGCAGTTCTTC
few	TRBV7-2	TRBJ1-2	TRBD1	CASSLGTGRGYTF	TGTGCCAGCAGCTTAGGGACAGGGCGCGGCTACACCTTC
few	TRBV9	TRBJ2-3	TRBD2	CASSIAGDISTDTQYF	TGTGCCAGCTCCATAGCGGGGGACATTTCCACAGATACGCAGTATTTT
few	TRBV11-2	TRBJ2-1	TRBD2	CASSMGLAGLKGEQFF	TGTGCCAGCAGCATGGGACTAGCGGGCTTAAAGGGTGAGCAGTTCTTC
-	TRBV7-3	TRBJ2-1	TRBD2	CASSASGTSGVDEQFF	TGTGCCAGCAGCGCATCCGGCACTAGCGGGGTAGATGAGCAGTTCTTC
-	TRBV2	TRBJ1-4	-	CASRYSATNEKLFF	TGTGCCAGCAGATACAGTGCAACTAATGAAAAACTGTTTTTT
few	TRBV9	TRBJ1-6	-	CASTGLPGSPLHF	TGTGCCAGCACGGGACTACCTGGGTCACCCCTCCACTTT
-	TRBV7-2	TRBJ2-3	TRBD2	CASSLAGTTDTQYF	TGTGCCAGCTCATTAGCGGGGACGACAGATACGCAGTATTTT
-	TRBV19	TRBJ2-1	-	CASSIEGPGSQFF	TGTGCCAGTAGTATAGAAGGGCCGGGGTCGCAGTTCTTC
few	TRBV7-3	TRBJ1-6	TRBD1	CASSPGQGGSPLHF	TGTGCCAGCAGCCCCGGACAGGGCGGGTCACCCCTCCACTTT
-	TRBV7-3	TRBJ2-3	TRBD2	CASSFSGGGGNTDTQYF	TGTGCCAGCAGCTTCTCTGGTGGCGGGGGGAACACAGATACGCAGTATTTT
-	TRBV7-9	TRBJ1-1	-	CASSSDTQNTEAFF	TGTGCCAGCAGCTCAGACACCCAGAACACTGAAGCTTTCTTT
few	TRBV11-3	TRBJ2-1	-	CASTPGSGRYNEQFF	TGTGCCAGCACGCCCGGGAGCGGCCGCTACAATGAGCAGTTCTTC
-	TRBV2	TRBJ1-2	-	CATQRDTIYGYTF	TGTGCCACCCAAAGGGACACAATCTATGGCTACACCTTC
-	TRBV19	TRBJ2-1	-	CASSMGQGGYNEQFF	TGTGCCAGTAGTATGGGTCAGGGAGGATACAATGAGCAGTTCTTC
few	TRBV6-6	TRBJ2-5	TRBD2	CASSYGNLAGEETQYF	TGTGCCAGCAGTTACGGGAATCTAGCGGGGGAAGAGACCCAGTACTTC
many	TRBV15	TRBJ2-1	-	CATSTGTRGGNEQFF	TGTGCCACCAGCACCGGGACAAGGGGAGGGAATGAGCAGTTCTTC
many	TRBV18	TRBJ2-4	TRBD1	CASSPDGQGNIQYF	TGTGCCAGCTCACCCGACGGACAGGGAAACATTCAGTACTTC
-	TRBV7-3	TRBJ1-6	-	CASSSSESSPLHF	TGTGCCAGCAGCTCTTCAGAAAGTTCACCCCTCCACTTT
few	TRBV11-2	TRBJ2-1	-	CASSLEAGSEQFF	TGTGCCAGCAGCTTAGAGGCCGGGAGTGAGCAGTTCTTC
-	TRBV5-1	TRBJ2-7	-	CASSLGSRGVEQYF	TGCGCCAGCAGCTTGGGGTCCAGGGGAGTGGAGCAGTACTTC
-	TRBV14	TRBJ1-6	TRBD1	CASSQVGAGGNSPLHF	TGTGCCAGCAGCCAAGTAGGGGCAGGGGGTAATTCACCCCTCCACTTT
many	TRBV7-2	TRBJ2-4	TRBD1	CASSAAGGYIQYF	TGTGCCAGCAGCGCGGCAGGGGGATACATTCAGTACTTC
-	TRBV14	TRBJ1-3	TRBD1	CASSQGRDSIRNTIYF	TGTGCCAGCAGCCAGGGCCGGGACAGCATCCGAAACACCATATATTTT
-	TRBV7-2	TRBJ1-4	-	CASSQGSGNEKLFF	TGTGCCAGCAGCCAGGGTAGCGGGAATGAAAAACTGTTTTTT
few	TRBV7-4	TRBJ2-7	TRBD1	CASGRGTGAYEQYF	TGTGCCAGCGGAAGGGGGACAGGTGCCTACGAGCAGTACTTC
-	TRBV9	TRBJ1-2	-	CASSSRNSGGGYTF	TGTGCCAGCAGCTCCCGCAACAGTGGAGGTGGCTACACCTTC
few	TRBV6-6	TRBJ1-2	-	CASTPQPGWSHYGYTF	TGTGCCAGCACCCCCCAGCCGGGTTGGAGTCACTATGGCTACACCTTC